This T cell receptor beta chain was recovered during a study of cytomegalovirus exposure and HLA in healthy donors. The V and J ends lost 7 bases and 7 bases, in that order; junction bases with no gene match: 9. Germline V gene lookup returns CDR1 SQVTM and CDR2 ANQGSEA. This CDR3 is 12 amino acids long. Primers included in the PCR were 60 Vbeta and 13 Jbeta primers. Using immunoSEQ multiplex PCR, the repertoire was profiled, and TCRdb retains in-frame clones only, with some absent. This sample has 140,000 or so clones; roughly three quarters occur once, and the top ten carry roughly 1.7%. This chain connects TRBV29-1 to TRBJ1-2; TRBD1 agrees at 7 bases. The source material was PBMCs. The receptor's source is a woman in her 30s in good health and CMV-seronegative. The CDR3, as DNA: TGCAGCGGTACTACAGGGGTCGGTGGCTACACCTTC. Its translation: CSGTTGVGGYTF. Full variable domain (outside the CDR3, taken from reference TRBV29-1 and TRBJ1-2): SAVISQKPSRDICQRGTSLTIQCQVDSQVTMMFWYRQQPGQSLTLIATANQGSEATYESGFVIDKFPISRPNLTFSTLTVSNMSPEDSSIYLCSGTTGVGGYTFGSGTRLTVV.